The source of this TCR beta chain is a study of shared clonotypes between healthy human individuals. Study-level background: Used for every donor were three CD4 naive, three CD4 memory, two CD8 naive and one CD8 memory plate.

Deep-level running was used for the assay. The table came from immunoSEQ multiplex PCR; TCRdb's copy has only in-frame clones and leaves some out. The data show some 2 million clones, about 95% seen once. Details on this clone: Other nucleotide sequences from this sample produce the same CDR3.

J gave up 4 bases and V 6 bases, and 1 base lay outside the gene matches. CDR3 size: 13 residues. Germline V gene lookup returns CDR1 SNHLY and CDR2 FYNNEI. The material sequenced was naive CD4+ T cells sorted from blood. Sample subset: CD45RA+ positively selected. The sequence derives from a man aged 18 to 29 in good health. The chain recombines TRBV2 with TRBJ2-3; 10 nucleotides match TRBD1. Here the CDR3 DNA reads TGTGCCAGCAGCGGACAGGGGGCAGATACGCAGTATTTT. Amino acid sequence: CASSGQGADTQYF.